A selection of T cell receptor beta chains follows, all from one sample in a study of cytomegalovirus exposure and HLA in healthy donors. Data came from immunoSEQ multiplex PCR; TCRdb stores just in-frame clones and leaves some out. The sample consists of about 150,000 clones, about 88% of them appearing once. Sample: PBMCs. Receptors were obtained from a woman between 18 and 29 years old in good health and CMV-seronegative. Both conserved end residues are part of each CDR3. The D gene is left open where the match is weak. The size field is filled for only some rows; it gives once, few, many or a size class.

size: .
D: TRBD1
V: TRBV19
length: 15
J: TRBJ1-5
CDR3: CASSVRDRGKQPQHF
DNA: TGTGCCAGTAGCGTCCGGGACAGGGGGAAACAGCCCCAGCATTTT

size: .
D: .
V: TRBV5-1
length: 13
J: TRBJ1-4
CDR3: CASSQTGNGKLFF
DNA: TGCGCCAGCAGTCAAACAGGGAATGGAAAACTGTTTTTT

size: .
D: .
V: TRBV4-1
length: 13
J: TRBJ1-4
CDR3: CASKSGAGEKLFF
DNA: TGCGCCAGCAAATCTGGGGCCGGTGAAAAACTGTTTTTT

size: .
D: .
V: TRBV5-4
length: 13
J: TRBJ2-1
CDR3: CASKRTGSNEQFF
DNA: TGTGCCAGCAAGAGGACTGGCTCGAATGAGCAGTTCTTC

size: .
D: TRBD1
V: TRBV27
length: 18
J: TRBJ2-3
CDR3: CASIKSRQGARGTDTQYF
DNA: TGTGCCAGCATCAAATCTCGTCAGGGGGCGCGAGGCACAGATACGCAGTATTTT

size: .
D: .
V: TRBV2
length: 15
J: TRBJ2-5
CDR3: CASSERYPSGETQYF
DNA: TGTGCCAGCAGTGAGCGGTACCCCTCTGGGGAGACCCAGTACTTC

size: .
D: TRBD1
V: TRBV5-6
length: 15
J: TRBJ1-2
CDR3: CASSSQRTGGYGYTF
DNA: TGTGCCAGCAGCTCGCAAAGGACAGGGGGCTATGGCTACACCTTC

size: .
D: TRBD2
V: TRBV5-1
length: 14
J: TRBJ2-3
CDR3: CASSLGGGTDTQYF
DNA: TGCGCCAGCAGCCTCGGGGGGGGGACAGATACGCAGTATTTT

size: .
D: TRBD1
V: TRBV6-1
length: 15
J: TRBJ2-7
CDR3: CASSDLGTGSGKQYF
DNA: TGTGCCAGCAGTGACCTCGGGACAGGGAGCGGCAAGCAGTACTTC

size: .
D: TRBD2
V: TRBV6-1
length: 18
J: TRBJ2-1
CDR3: CASSETSGRARTYNEQFF
DNA: TGTGCCAGCAGTGAAACTAGCGGGAGGGCCAGGACCTACAATGAGCAGTTCTTC

size: .
D: .
V: TRBV30
length: 12
J: TRBJ1-2
CDR3: CAWSEGRGGYTF
DNA: TGTGCCTGGAGTGAGGGGAGGGGTGGCTACACCTTC

size: .
D: TRBD1
V: TRBV5-1
length: 13
J: TRBJ1-1
CDR3: CASSLARGAEAFF
DNA: TGCGCCAGCAGCTTGGCCAGGGGGGCTGAAGCTTTCTTT

size: .
D: TRBD2
V: TRBV19
length: 13
J: TRBJ2-7
CDR3: CASRVSGTYEQYF
DNA: TGTGCCAGTAGGGTTAGCGGGACCTACGAGCAGTACTTC

size: .
D: .
V: TRBV28
length: 12
J: TRBJ1-5
CDR3: CTSMTGYQPQHF
DNA: TGTACCAGCATGACGGGATATCAGCCCCAGCATTTT

size: few
D: TRBD2
V: TRBV5-1
length: 16
J: TRBJ2-2
CDR3: CASFLGTSGNTGELFF
DNA: TGCGCCAGCTTCCTGGGGACTAGCGGTAACACCGGGGAGCTGTTTTTT

size: .
D: .
V: TRBV7-3
length: 15
J: TRBJ2-5
CDR3: CASGQGGSTGETQYF
DNA: TGTGCCAGCGGACAAGGGGGTTCCACCGGGGAGACCCAGTACTTC

size: .
D: TRBD2
V: TRBV25-1
length: 18
J: TRBJ2-1
CDR3: CASTPPGLAGESYNEQFF
DNA: TGTGCCAGCACCCCCCCGGGACTAGCGGGGGAGTCCTACAATGAGCAGTTCTTC

size: .
D: TRBD1
V: TRBV6-5
length: 11
J: TRBJ1-2
CDR3: CATGQGRGYTF
DNA: TGTGCCACCGGACAGGGACGTGGCTACACCTTC

size: .
D: .
V: TRBV15
length: 15
J: TRBJ2-2
CDR3: CATSRPPPGTGELFF
DNA: TGTGCCACCAGCAGACCTCCCCCAGGGACCGGGGAGCTGTTTTTT

size: .
D: .
V: TRBV5-6
length: 14
J: TRBJ1-3
CDR3: CASSRVGDRNTIYF
DNA: TGTGCCAGCAGCCGGGTGGGAGATCGAAACACCATATATTTT

size: once
D: .
V: TRBV18
length: 20
J: TRBJ1-3
CDR3: CASSPTPLYAGTGSGNTIYF
DNA: TGTGCCAGCTCACCTACACCGTTATATGCGGGTACGGGCTCTGGAAACACCATATATTTT

size: .
D: TRBD1
V: TRBV18
length: 15
J: TRBJ2-7
CDR3: CASSPMGQGGGEQYF
DNA: TGTGCCAGCTCACCAATGGGACAGGGTGGTGGCGAGCAGTACTTC

size: once
D: .
V: TRBV6-1
length: 13
J: TRBJ2-3
CDR3: CASLSPSFFTQYF
DNA: TGTGCCAGCCTTTCTCCTAGCTTCTTCACGCAGTATTTT

size: .
D: TRBD1
V: TRBV2
length: 17
J: TRBJ2-3
CDR3: CASSDIAGQGATDTQYF
DNA: TGTGCCAGCAGTGACATTGCGGGACAGGGGGCCACAGATACGCAGTATTTT

size: .
D: .
V: TRBV9
length: 17
J: TRBJ1-4
CDR3: CASSVGTGGRSNEKLFF
DNA: TGTGCCAGCAGCGTAGGGACGGGAGGGAGGTCTAATGAAAAACTGTTTTTT

size: .
D: .
V: TRBV19
length: 14
J: TRBJ1-1
CDR3: CASSISAGGTEAFF
DNA: TGTGCCAGTAGTATTAGCGCGGGGGGAACTGAAGCTTTCTTT

size: .
D: TRBD1
V: TRBV28
length: 14
J: TRBJ1-5
CDR3: CASSFTGEWQPQHF
DNA: TGTGCCAGCAGTTTCACAGGGGAATGGCAGCCCCAGCATTTT

size: .
D: TRBD1
V: TRBV29-1
length: 13
J: TRBJ1-2
CDR3: CSVEDRGSWGYTF
DNA: TGCAGCGTAGAGGACAGGGGCTCTTGGGGCTACACCTTC

size: .
D: TRBD1
V: TRBV5-1
length: 17
J: TRBJ2-6
CDR3: CASSYLTGGSGANVLTF
DNA: TGCGCCAGCAGCTACCTGACAGGGGGAAGTGGGGCCAACGTCCTGACTTTC

size: .
D: TRBD1
V: TRBV28
length: 15
J: TRBJ2-2
CDR3: CASSRPDRESGELFF
DNA: TGTGCCAGCAGTAGGCCCGACAGGGAGTCCGGGGAGCTGTTTTTT

size: .
D: .
V: TRBV6-5
length: 14
J: TRBJ1-1
CDR3: CASTYGGAWTEAFF
DNA: TGTGCCAGCACCTACGGGGGGGCGTGGACTGAAGCTTTCTTT

size: .
D: .
V: TRBV29-1
length: 14
J: TRBJ2-2
CDR3: CSVGTLHRSGELFF
DNA: TGCAGCGTTGGGACTTTACATCGGTCCGGGGAGCTGTTTTTT

size: .
D: TRBD1
V: TRBV5-6
length: 17
J: TRBJ2-2
CDR3: CASSLGAGQGDPGELFF
DNA: TGTGCCAGCAGCTTGGGAGCTGGACAGGGGGACCCCGGGGAGCTGTTTTTT

size: .
D: TRBD2
V: TRBV30
length: 11
J: TRBJ2-1
CDR3: CAWSAGGEQFF
DNA: TGTGCCTGGAGCGCCGGGGGGGAGCAGTTCTTC

size: .
D: TRBD1
V: TRBV9
length: 14
J: TRBJ2-1
CDR3: CASSPDRGRNEQFF
DNA: TGTGCCAGCAGCCCAGACAGGGGAAGGAATGAGCAGTTCTTC

size: .
D: TRBD1
V: TRBV5-6
length: 15
J: TRBJ2-5
CDR3: CASSRGTGRVETQYF
DNA: TGTGCCAGCAGCCGCGGGACAGGGAGGGTGGAGACCCAGTACTTC

size: .
D: TRBD1
V: TRBV29-1
length: 13
J: TRBJ1-1
CDR3: CSVRGQGRTEAFF
DNA: TGCAGCGTCCGGGGACAGGGGAGGACTGAAGCTTTCTTT

size: .
D: TRBD1
V: TRBV29-1
length: 17
J: TRBJ2-4
CDR3: CSVGAGTATLAKNIQYF
DNA: TGCAGCGTCGGAGCAGGGACAGCTACTCTAGCCAAAAACATTCAGTACTTC

size: .
D: TRBD2
V: TRBV5-6
length: 18
J: TRBJ2-7
CDR3: CASSSVADWTSGSYEQYF
DNA: TGTGCCAGCAGCTCCGTGGCGGATTGGACTAGCGGCTCCTACGAGCAGTACTTC

size: .
D: .
V: TRBV7-9
length: 17
J: TRBJ2-2
CDR3: CASSPGVGPTNTGELFF
DNA: TGTGCCAGCAGCCCCGGGGTTGGGCCGACGAACACCGGGGAGCTGTTTTTT

size: .
D: .
V: TRBV10-3
length: 14
J: TRBJ1-4
CDR3: CAIGQGLANEKLFF
DNA: TGTGCCATCGGGCAGGGGCTGGCTAATGAAAAACTGTTTTTT

size: .
D: .
V: TRBV6-6
length: 14
J: TRBJ2-1
CDR3: CASSSGGGPREQFF
DNA: TGTGCCAGCAGTTCTGGGGGAGGTCCCCGGGAGCAGTTCTTC

size: .
D: .
V: TRBV7-9
length: 11
J: TRBJ1-2
CDR3: CACEDRGGYTF
DNA: TGTGCCTGCGAGGACAGAGGTGGCTACACCTTC

size: .
D: TRBD2
V: TRBV7-6
length: 16
J: TRBJ2-2
CDR3: CASSPRTSGNTGELFF
DNA: TGTGCCAGCAGCCCCAGGACTAGCGGGAACACCGGGGAGCTGTTTTTT

size: .
D: .
V: TRBV10-1
length: 13
J: TRBJ2-5
CDR3: CASSPGVRETQYF
DNA: TGCGCCAGCAGTCCGGGGGTTCGAGAGACCCAGTACTTC

size: .
D: TRBD2
V: TRBV28
length: 14
J: TRBJ2-3
CDR3: CASSFSGGTDTQYF
DNA: TGTGCCAGCAGTTTCAGCGGGGGCACAGATACGCAGTATTTT